This TCR beta chain came from a study of shared clonotypes between healthy human individuals. Remarks on this clone: The antigen is not known.

The study's findings and limits: Even with large depth, rarefaction showed that sorted-subset sequencing was incomplete.

Clones were sequenced by immunoSEQ multiplex PCR, and TCRdb holds only the in-frame ones, with some missing. Of approximately 2.5 million clones in the sample, approximately 93% were seen once. Material for sequencing was naive CD4+ T cells from PBMCs. Subset: CD45RA+ positively selected. This receptor was taken from a man between 18 and 29 years old in good health. Some clones in this sample may be carry-over from other donors' samples.

The CDR3 loop is CASSQIALDYNEQFF. DNA for the CDR3: TGTGCCAGCAGCCAGATTGCCCTAGATTACAATGAGCAGTTCTTC. This sequence joins TRBV4-2 and TRBJ2-1; no reliable D call. This CDR3 is built from 15 residues. V lost 3 bases to trimming and J lost 4 bases, with 13 bases between them. From germline, CDR1 is LGHNA and CDR2 YNFKEQ.